This T cell receptor beta chain derives from a study of tumor and adjacent non-tumor tissue in lung cancer. A modified ARM-PCR protocol with three rounds of nested PCR amplified TCRbeta. TCRdb independently ran MiXCR on the multiplex PCR reads; one entry per CDR3 protein. The data show about 80,000 distinct CDR3 sequences, 65% to 85% seen once. This sample's RNA came from whole unsorted tissue. More than 3 cm separated this lung sample from the edge of the tumor. This clonotype appeared a single time. At one end the junction does not follow the germline gene, possibly because of a read error. The CDR3 runs 15 residues.

The source of this sequence is a man aged 60 to 75 with non-small cell lung cancer. The gene calls are TRBV12-3 or TRBV12-4 and TRBJ2-2, with 7 positions matching TRBD1. The specimen was distant non-tumor lung tissue. The CDR3 DNA is TGTGCCAGCAGCTTAAGGCAGGGGGAAATCGGGGAACTGTTTTTT. Protein product: CASSLRQGEIGELFF.